This T cell receptor beta chain came from a study of blood T cell repertoires in COVID-19. Background on the study: Some COVID-19 samples were acute and others convalescent; all came from the United States, Italy and Spain. Sources were T cells, B-cell-depleted T cells, or PBMCs; the material itself was cDNA or gDNA.

The CDR3 loop spans 16 amino acids. Deletions cut 4 bases from V and 0 bases from J, with 12 bases between. Germline V gives CDR1 SNHLY, CDR2 FYNNEI. In the authors' methods: Amplification of reference gene primers provided the estimated nucleated cell counts. Sequencing was performed with immunoSEQ multiplex PCR; in TCRdb, only in-frame clones are kept and a portion is missing. V and J calls and clone size are copied from that table; D and trimming were computed from the DNA. Here the sample spans over 50,000 clones, 85% being singletons. Sequenced sample: peripheral blood. The TCR was taken from a human donor in a cohort sampled during active COVID-19. V and J are TRBV2 and TRBJ2-2, with D possibly being TRBD2 (5 bases). The DNA of the CDR3 is TGTGCCAGCAGTGTGGGGAGCGGTTCGAACACCGGGGAGCTGTTTTTT. Translation: CASSVGSGSNTGELFF.